This T cell receptor (beta chain) appears in the sequencing data of a study of blood T cells in healthy people across ages. Study as a whole: About one barcoded beta molecule was captured per two T cells (by template switching).

Regarding the study as a whole: Estimates of total diversity, which came from one million sequenced T cells, were considered to be underestimates. The study found more naive CD4+ cells and higher diversity in long-lived than aged donors. Naive T cell percentage showed a strong correlation with the diversity of TCR beta.

Through a sample-barcoded 5' primer and a J-beta primer mix, a second PCR was run for about 7 to 12 cycles. TCRdb fed the 5' RACE reads into MiXCR, producing one record per CDR3 protein. Seen here are about 1,500,000 distinct CDR3 sequences, approximately 40% observed once, and the top ten hold approximately 7.9%. Remarks on this clonotype: Its specificity is not known.

The CDR3 totals 17 residues. Looked up from germline, CDR1 is SEHNR and CDR2 is FQNEAQ (reference sequence). V dropped 5 bases and J dropped 0 bases, with 14 bases sitting between them. The sequence was obtained from a woman under 30 in good health. The sequenced sample was blood. The V and J genes are TRBV7-9 and TRBJ1-6, with a possible D match to TRBD1 (5 bases). CDR3 sequence: CASSIKRGGSYNSPLHF. CDR3 nucleotides: TGTGCCAGCAGCATCAAAAGGGGAGGCTCCTATAATTCACCCCTCCACTTT.